This T cell receptor (beta chain) was sequenced in a study of metastatic and nonmetastatic thyroid tumors. No treatment had been given to any patient before thyroid surgery. This CDR3 is 15 amino acids long. Germline V lookup: CDR1 SGHRS, CDR2 YFSETQ. TCRdb re-called the PCR reads with MiXCR. Here the sample spans 30,000 to 40,000 clones, about 13% being singletons. Comment on this clone: The junction departs from the called germline gene at one end, perhaps through a read error.

This receptor was obtained from a female donor with papillary thyroid cancer or a benign thyroid nodule (not recorded which). Some clones in this sample may be carry-over from other donors' samples. The sequenced sample was blood. This chain connects TRBV5-1 to TRBJ2-2, with D possibly TRBD2 on 6 matching bases. The CDR3 spells CASSFLEGGPGKLFF. DNA for the CDR3: TGCGCCAGCAGCTTCTTAGAGGGAGGCCCCGGGAAGCTGTTTTTT.